This T cell receptor beta chain was captured in a study of regulatory T cells in long-lasting Graves disease. On the study more broadly: Antithyroid drugs had been given to newly diagnosed Graves' patients for under 3 months.

This clonotype was recorded at least ten times. CDR3 regions were amplified by Arm-PCR using iRepertoire HTBI primers to build TCR beta libraries. In TCRdb, the multiplex PCR reads were re-called with MiXCR into one record per CDR3 protein. The sample has fewer than 450,000 distinct CDR3 sequences, 15% seen once. Looked up from germline, CDR1 is GTSNPN and CDR2 is SVGIG (reference sequence). V lost 4 bases and J 0 bases, leaving 9 bases between the germline ends. There are 13 residues in the CDR3. The time point is: newly diagnosed GD, antithyroid drugs for less than 3 months. The TCR library was prepared using RNA isolated from PBMCs. These records were also assigned to another study, of T cells in Graves' hyperthyroidism and ophthalmopathy.

The TCR comes from a woman between 40 and 55 years old with Graves disease. The sample consisted of peripheral blood mononuclear cells (PBMCs), taken at new diagnosis, from a patient treated with antithyroid drugs. This chain joins TRBV30 and TRBJ1-1; D call uncertain. The CDR3 here is CAWTSGVNTEAFF. The CDR3 coding sequence is TGTGCCTGGACGTCAGGCGTGAACACTGAAGCTTTCTTT.